This T cell receptor (beta chain) was sequenced in a study of memory B cells and T cells in multiple sclerosis. Study conclusions and caveats: Shared clonotype counts depended on differing compartment clone-set sizes and were normalized.

Using immunoSEQ multiplex PCR, the repertoire was profiled, and TCRdb retains in-frame clones only, with some absent. The sample has roughly 30,000 clones; 86% are singletons. Notes on this clone: Its antigen is currently unknown.

Stimulus-free culture yielded autoproliferating CFSE-dim and non-proliferating CFSE-high T cells, each sequenced separately. Cultures began with some 52 million CFSE-labeled PBMCs, unstimulated for roughly seven days, with replicate wells pooled. Without exogenous stimuli, roughly 0.5 uM CFSE-labeled PBMCs were cultured serum-free. Germline V gives CDR1 SGHTA, CDR2 FQGTGA. This CDR3 is 13 amino acids long. With 5 bases removed from V and 7 bases from J, the gap between germline ends came to 13 bases. Sequenced sample: PBMCs from blood kept in culture. The sequence was collected from a human donor with multiple sclerosis. The chain joins TRBV7-3 to TRBJ2-3, with D perhaps being TRBD1 or TRBD2 (5 bases each). The CDR3 loop reads CASSRGTFNTQYF. For the CDR3, the DNA is TGTGCCAGCAGCCGAGGGACCTTCAATACGCAGTATTTT.